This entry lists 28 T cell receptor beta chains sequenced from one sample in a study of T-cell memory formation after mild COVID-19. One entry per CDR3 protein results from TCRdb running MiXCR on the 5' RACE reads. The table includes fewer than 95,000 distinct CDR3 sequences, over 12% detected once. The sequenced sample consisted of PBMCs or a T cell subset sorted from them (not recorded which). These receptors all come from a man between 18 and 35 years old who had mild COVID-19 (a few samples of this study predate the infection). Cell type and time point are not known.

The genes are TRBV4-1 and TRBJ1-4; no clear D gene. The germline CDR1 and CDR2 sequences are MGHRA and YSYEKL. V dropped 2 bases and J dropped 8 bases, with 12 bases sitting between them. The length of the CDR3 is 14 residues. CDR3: CASSQTVAGEKLFF. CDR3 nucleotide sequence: TGCGCCAGCAGCCAAACTGTGGCGGGAGAAAAACTGTTTTTT.

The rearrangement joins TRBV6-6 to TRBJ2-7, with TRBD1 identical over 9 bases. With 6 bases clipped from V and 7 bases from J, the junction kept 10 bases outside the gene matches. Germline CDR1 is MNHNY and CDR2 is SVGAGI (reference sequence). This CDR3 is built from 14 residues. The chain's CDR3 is CASSLPGQGREQYV. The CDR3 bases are TGTGCCAGCAGCCTTCCCGGACAGGGGCGGGAGCAGTACGTC.

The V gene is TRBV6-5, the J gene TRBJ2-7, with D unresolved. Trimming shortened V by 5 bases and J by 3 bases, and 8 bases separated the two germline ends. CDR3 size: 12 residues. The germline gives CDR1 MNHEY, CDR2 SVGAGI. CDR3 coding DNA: TGTGCCAGCAGTCGACTCGGCTACGAGCAGTACTTC. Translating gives CASSRLGYEQYF.

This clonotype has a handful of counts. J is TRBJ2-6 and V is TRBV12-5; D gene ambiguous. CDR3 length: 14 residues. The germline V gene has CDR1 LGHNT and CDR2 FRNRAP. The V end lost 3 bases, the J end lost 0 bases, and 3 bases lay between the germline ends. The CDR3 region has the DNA TGTGCTAGTGGTTTAGTCTCTGGGGCCAACGTCCTGACTTTC. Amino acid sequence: CASGLVSGANVLTF. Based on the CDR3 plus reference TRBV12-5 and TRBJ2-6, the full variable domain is DARVTQTPRHKVTEMGQEVTMRCQPILGHNTVFWYRQTMMQGLELLAYFRNRAPLDDSGMPKDRFSAEMPDATLATLKIQPSEPRDSAVYFCASGLVSGANVLTFGAGSRLTVL.

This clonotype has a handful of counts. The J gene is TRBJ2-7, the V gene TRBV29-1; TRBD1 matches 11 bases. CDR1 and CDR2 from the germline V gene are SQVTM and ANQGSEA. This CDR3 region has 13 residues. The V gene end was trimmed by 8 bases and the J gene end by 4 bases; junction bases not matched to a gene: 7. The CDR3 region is CSFRTGGFYEQYF. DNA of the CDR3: TGCAGCTTCAGGACAGGGGGCTTTTACGAGCAGTACTTC.

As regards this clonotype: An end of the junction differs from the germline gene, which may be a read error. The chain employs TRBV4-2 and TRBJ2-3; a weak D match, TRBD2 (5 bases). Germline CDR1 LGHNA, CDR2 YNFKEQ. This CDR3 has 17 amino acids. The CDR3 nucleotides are TGCGCCAGCAGCCAAGATTCCGGGCTAGCTGGCACAGATACGCAGTATTTT. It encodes CASSQDSGLAGTDTQYF.

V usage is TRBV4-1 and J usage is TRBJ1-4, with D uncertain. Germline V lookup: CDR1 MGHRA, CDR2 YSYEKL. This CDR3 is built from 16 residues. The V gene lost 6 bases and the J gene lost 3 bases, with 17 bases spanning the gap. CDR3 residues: CASSGRSTHSNEKLFF. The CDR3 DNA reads TGCGCCAGCAGTGGTCGATCGACTCACTCTAATGAAAAACTGTTTTTT.

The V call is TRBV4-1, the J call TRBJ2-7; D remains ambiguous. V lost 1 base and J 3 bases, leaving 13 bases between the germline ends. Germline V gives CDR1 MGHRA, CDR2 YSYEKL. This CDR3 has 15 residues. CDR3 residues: CASSQGASPSYEQYV. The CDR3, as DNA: TGCGCCAGCAGCCAAGGCGCCTCACCTAGCTACGAGCAGTACGTC.

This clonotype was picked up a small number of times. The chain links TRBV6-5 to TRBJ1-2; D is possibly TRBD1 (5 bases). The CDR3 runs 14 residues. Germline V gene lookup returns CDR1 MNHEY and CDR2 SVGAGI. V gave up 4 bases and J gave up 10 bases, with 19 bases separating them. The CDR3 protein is CASSWTEVWGTYTF. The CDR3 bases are TGTGCCAGCAGTTGGACGGAAGTGTGGGGCACCTACACCTTC.

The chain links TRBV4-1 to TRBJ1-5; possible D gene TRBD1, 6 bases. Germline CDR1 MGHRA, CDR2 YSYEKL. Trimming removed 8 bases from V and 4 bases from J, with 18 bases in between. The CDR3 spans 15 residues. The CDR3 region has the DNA TGCGCCAGCGAGATTTCCCTCACAGGGAATCAGCCCCAGCATTTT. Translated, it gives CASEISLTGNQPQHF.

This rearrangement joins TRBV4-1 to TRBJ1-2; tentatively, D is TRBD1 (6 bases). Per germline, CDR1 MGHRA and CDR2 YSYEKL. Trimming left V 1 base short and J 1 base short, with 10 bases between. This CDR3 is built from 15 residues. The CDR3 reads CASSQVDSVNYGYTF. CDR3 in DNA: TGCGCCAGCAGCCAAGTGGACAGCGTTAACTATGGCTACACCTTC.

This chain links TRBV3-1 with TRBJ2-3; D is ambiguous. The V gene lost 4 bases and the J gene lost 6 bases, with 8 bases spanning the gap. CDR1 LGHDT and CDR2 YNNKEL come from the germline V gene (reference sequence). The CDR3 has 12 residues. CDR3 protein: CASSPTQDTQYF. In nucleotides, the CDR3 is TGTGCCAGCAGCCCTACACAGGATACGCAGTATTTT.

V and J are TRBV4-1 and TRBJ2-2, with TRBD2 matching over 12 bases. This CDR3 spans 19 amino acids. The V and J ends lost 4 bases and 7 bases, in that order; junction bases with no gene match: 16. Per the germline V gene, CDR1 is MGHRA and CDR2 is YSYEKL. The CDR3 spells CASSPWMGLAGGPDGELFF. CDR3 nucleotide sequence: TGCGCCAGCAGCCCGTGGATGGGGCTAGCGGGGGGGCCCGACGGGGAGCTGTTTTTT.

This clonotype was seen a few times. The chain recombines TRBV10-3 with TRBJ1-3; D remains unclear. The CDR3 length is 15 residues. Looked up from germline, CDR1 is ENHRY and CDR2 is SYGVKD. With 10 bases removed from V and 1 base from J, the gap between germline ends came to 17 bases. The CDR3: CATQTLGRSGNTIYF. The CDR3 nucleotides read TGTGCCACGCAAACCCTAGGGAGATCTGGAAACACCATATATTTT.

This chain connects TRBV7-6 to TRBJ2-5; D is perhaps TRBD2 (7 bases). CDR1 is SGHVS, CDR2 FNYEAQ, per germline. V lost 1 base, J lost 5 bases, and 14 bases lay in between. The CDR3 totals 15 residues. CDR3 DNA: TGTGCCAGCAGCTTAGAGGCAGGGGAGGGTGAGACCCAGTACTTC. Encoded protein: CASSLEAGEGETQYF.

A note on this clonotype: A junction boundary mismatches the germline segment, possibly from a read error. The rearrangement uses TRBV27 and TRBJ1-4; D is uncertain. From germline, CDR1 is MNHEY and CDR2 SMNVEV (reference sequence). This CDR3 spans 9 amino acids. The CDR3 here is CAPPGAHCF. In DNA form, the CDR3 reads TGTGCCCCTCCGGGAGCACATTGTTTT.

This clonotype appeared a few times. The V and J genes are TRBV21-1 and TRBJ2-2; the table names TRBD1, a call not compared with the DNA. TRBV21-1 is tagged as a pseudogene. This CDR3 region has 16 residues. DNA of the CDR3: TGTGCCAGCACCTCACGACAGGGGCCCGCGACCGGGGAGCTGTTTTTT. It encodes CASTSRQGPATGELFF.

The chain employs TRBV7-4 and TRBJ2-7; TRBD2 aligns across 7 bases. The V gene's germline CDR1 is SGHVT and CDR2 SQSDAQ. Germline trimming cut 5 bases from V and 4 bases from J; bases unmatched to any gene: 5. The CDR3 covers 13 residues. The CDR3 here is CASSPAGRYEQYV. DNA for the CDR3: TGTGCCAGCAGCCCAGCGGGGAGGTACGAGCAGTACGTC.

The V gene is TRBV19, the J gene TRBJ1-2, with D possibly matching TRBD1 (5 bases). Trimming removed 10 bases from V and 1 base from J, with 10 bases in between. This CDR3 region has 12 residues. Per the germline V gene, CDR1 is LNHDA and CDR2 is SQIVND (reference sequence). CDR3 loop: CATTDFNYGYTF. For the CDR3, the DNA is TGTGCCACGACAGATTTTAACTATGGCTACACCTTC.

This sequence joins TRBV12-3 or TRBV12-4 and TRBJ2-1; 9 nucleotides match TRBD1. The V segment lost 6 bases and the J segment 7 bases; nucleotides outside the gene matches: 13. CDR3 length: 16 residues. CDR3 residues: CASRRTGGLSGNEQFF. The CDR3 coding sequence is TGTGCCAGCAGACGAACAGGGGGCCTCAGTGGTAATGAGCAGTTCTTC.

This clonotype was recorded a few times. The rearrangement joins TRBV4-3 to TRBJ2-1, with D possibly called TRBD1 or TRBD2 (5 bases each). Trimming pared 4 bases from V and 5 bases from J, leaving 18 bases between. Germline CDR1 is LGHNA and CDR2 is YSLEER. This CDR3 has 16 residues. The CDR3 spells CASSRLRDLQNNEQFF. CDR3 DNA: TGCGCCAGCAGCCGTCTACGGGACCTCCAAAACAATGAGCAGTTCTTC.

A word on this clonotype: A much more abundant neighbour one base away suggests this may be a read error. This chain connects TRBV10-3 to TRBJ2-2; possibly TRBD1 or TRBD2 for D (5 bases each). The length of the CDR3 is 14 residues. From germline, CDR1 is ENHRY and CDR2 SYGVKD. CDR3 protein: CAVNRDANTGELIF. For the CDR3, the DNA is TGTGCCGTAAACCGGGACGCGAACACCGGGGAGCTGATTTTT.

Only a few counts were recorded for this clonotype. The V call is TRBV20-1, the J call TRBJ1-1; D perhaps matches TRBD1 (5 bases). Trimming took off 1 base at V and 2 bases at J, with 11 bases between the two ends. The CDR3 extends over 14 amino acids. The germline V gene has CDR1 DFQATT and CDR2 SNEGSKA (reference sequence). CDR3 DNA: TGCAGTGCTAGAGCCCTTGACAGAAACACTGAAGCTTTCTTT. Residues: CSARALDRNTEAFF.

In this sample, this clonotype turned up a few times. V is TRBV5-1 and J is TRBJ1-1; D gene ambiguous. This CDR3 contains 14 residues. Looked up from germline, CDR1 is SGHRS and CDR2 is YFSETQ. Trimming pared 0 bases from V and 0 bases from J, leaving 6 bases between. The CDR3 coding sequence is TGCGCCAGCAGCTTGGGACGGCTGAACACTGAAGCTTTCTTT. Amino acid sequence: CASSLGRLNTEAFF. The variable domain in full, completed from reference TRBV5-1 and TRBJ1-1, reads KAGVTQTPRYLIKTRGQQVTLSCSPISGHRSVSWYQQTPGQGLQFLFEYFSETQRNKGNFPGRFSGRQFSNSRSEMNVSTLELGDSALYLCASSLGRLNTEAFFGQGTRLTVV.

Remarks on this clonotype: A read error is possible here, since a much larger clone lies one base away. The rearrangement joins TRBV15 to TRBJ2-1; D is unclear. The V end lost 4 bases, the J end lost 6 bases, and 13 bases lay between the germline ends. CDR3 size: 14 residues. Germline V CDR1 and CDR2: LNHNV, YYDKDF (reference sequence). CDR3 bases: TGTGCCACCAGCATACCACGGGCCTCCAATGAGCAGTTCTTC. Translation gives CATSIPRASNEQFF.

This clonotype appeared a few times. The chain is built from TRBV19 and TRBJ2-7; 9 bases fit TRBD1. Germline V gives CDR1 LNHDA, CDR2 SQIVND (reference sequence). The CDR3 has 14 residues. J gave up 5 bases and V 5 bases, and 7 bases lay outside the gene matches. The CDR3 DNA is TGTGCCAGTAGTTTAGGGGACAGGGCCCACGAGCAGTACTTC. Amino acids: CASSLGDRAHEQYF. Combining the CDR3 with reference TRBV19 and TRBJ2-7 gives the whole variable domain DGGITQSPKYLFRKEGQNVTLSCEQNLNHDAMYWYRQDPGQGLRLIYYSQIVNDFQKGDIAEGYSVSREKKESFPLTVTSAQKNPTAFYLCASSLGDRAHEQYFGPGTRLTVT.

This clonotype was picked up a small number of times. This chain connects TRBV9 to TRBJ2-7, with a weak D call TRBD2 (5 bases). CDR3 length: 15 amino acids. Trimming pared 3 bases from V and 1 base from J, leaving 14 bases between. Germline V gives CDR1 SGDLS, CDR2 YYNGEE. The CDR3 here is CASSGVGEPSYEQYF. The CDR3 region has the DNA TGTGCCAGCAGCGGAGTCGGGGAGCCTTCCTACGAGCAGTACTTC.

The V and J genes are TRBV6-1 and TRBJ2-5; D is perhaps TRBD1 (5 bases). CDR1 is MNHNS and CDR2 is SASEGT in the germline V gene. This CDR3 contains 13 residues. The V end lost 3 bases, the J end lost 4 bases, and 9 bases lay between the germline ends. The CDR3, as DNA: TGTGCCAGCAGTGACCAGGGTATAGAGACCCAGTACTTC. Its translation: CASSDQGIETQYF.